This T cell receptor (beta chain) is drawn from a study of cytomegalovirus exposure and HLA in healthy donors. Clones were sequenced by immunoSEQ multiplex PCR, and TCRdb holds only the in-frame ones, with some missing. Of over 100,000 clones listed, roughly 90% were seen once; the top ten hold more than 5%. As for this clone: Antigen unknown.

Study-level findings and limits: High sensitivity and specificity were reportedly achieved when the classifier diagnosed cytomegalovirus status. Subsequent analysis found a tendency for first-cohort TCR clusters to co-occur within the 110 or so validation repertoires. TCR sequences were mostly rare, though some public TCRs occurred in many donors. The study recorded over 150 TCR beta chains that were cytomegalovirus-associated.

The V end was cut by 3 bases, the J end by 0 bases, with 13 bases between. Germline-derived CDR1 and CDR2 are MRHNA and SNTAGT. The CDR3 has 16 amino acids. This sequence originates from a woman between 18 and 29 years old in good health and CMV-seropositive. The chain combines TRBV6-4 with TRBJ2-3; a weak D match, TRBD1 (5 bases). Source material: PBMCs. The CDR3 spells CASSESMTDSTDTQYF. CDR3 nucleotides: TGTGCCAGCAGTGAGTCAATGACAGATAGCACAGATACGCAGTATTTT.